The clone carrying this T cell receptor beta chain was seen just once. The data were obtained in a study of cytomegalovirus exposure and HLA in healthy donors. A multiplex PCR was run with 60 Vbeta primers and 13 Jbeta primers. Assay: immunoSEQ multiplex PCR; the TCRdb copy retains only in-frame clones and omits some. The top ten clones hold around 4.3% of a sample with approximately 150,000 clones, about 80% of them seen once. The CDR3 extends over 14 amino acids. The germline V gene has CDR1 SGHTA and CDR2 FQGTGA. Trimming took 5 bases from V and 3 from J; bases not matched to a gene: 4. This rearrangement joins TRBV7-3 to TRBJ1-1; TRBD1 matches at 9 bases. Sequencing input: PBMCs. This clonotype originated in a man in his forties in good health and CMV-seronegative. The CDR3 DNA follows: TGTGCCAGCAGCCAGGGACAGGGCCACACTGAAGCTTTCTTT. This gives the protein CASSQGQGHTEAFF.